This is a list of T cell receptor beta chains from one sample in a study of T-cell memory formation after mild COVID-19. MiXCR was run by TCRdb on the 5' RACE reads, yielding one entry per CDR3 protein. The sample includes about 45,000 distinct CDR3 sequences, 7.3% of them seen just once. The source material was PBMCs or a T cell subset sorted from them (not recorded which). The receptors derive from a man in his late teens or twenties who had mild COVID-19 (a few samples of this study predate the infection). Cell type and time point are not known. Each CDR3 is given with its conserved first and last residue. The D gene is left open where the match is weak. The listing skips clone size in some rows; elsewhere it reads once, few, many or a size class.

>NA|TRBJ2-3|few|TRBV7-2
TGTGCCAGCAGCTTAACGTTTGGCAGGCGACCCACAGATACGCAGTATTTT
CASSLTFGRRPTDTQYF
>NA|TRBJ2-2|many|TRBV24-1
TGTGCCACCAGTGATACATTTTACGCAGGGAGCACCGGGGAGCTGTTTTTT
CATSDTFYAGSTGELFF
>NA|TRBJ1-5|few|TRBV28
TGTGCCAGCAGTTTAACGGTAGGGGGATCCAATCAGCCCCAGCATTTT
CASSLTVGGSNQPQHF
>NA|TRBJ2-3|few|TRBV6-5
TGTGCCAGCAGTTTCACAGGAGCCAAGGGAGATACGCAGTATTTT
CASSFTGAKGDTQYF
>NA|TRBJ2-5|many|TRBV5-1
TGCGCCAGCAGCTCTACGGTGGAAGAGACCCAGTACTTC
CASSSTVEETQYF
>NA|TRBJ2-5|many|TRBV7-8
TGTGCCAGCCGGCGAACCGCGGCAATCCAAGAGACCCAGTACTTC
CASRRTAAIQETQYF
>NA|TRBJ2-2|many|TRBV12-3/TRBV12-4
TGTGCCAGCAGTTTGCAGGGTGCGAACACCGGGGAGCTGTTTTTT
CASSLQGANTGELFF
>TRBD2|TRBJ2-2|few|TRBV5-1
TGCGCCAGCAGCGGGGGACTAGCGGGGAACACCGGGGAGCTGTTTTTT
CASSGGLAGNTGELFF
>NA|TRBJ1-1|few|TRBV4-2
TGTGCCAGCAGCCCTAGGGCCGGGGCCCCCTGGGACACTGAAGCTTTCTTT
CASSPRAGAPWDTEAFF
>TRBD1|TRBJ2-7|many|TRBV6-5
TGTGCCAGCAGTCCACTGGGACAGGGCTACGAGCAGTACTTC
CASSPLGQGYEQYF
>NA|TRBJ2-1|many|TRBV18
TGTGCCAGCTCAATCATGGACGGACCCCTCTACAATGAGCAGTTCTTC
CASSIMDGPLYNEQFF
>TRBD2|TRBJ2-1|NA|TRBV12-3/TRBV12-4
TGTGCCAGCACCCCGGGACTAGCGGGGAAGTATGAGCAGTTCTTC
CASTPGLAGKYEQFF
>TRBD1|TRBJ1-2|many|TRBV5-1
TGCGCCAGCAGGCCTGGAAACAGGGGGCCCTTCCACTTC
CASRPGNRGPFHF
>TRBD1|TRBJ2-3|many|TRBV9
TGTGCCAGCAGCGCCCCTCGACAGGGTGGCACAGATACGCAGTATTTT
CASSAPRQGGTDTQYF
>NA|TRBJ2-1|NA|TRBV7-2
TGTGCCAGCAGCTTACACTACGACTCCTACAATGAGCAGTTCTTC
CASSLHYDSYNEQFF
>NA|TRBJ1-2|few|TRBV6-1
TGTGCCAGCAGTGAGTGGATTTCCTATGGCTACACCTTC
CASSEWISYGYTF
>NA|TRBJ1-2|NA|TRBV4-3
TGCGCCAGCAGCCAAGCGAGTATAGCCCGGGGAGGCTACACCTTC
CASSQASIARGGYTF
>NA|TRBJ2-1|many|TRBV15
TGTGCCACCAGTCCTCACGGGGAGAATGAGCAGTTCTTC
CATSPHGENEQFF
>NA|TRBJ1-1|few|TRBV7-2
TGTGCCAGCAGCAACGGGTATACTGAAGCTTTCTTT
CASSNGYTEAFF
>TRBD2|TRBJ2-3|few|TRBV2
TGTGCCAGCAGTGTAAGCGGGGTGGGAGATACGCAGTATTTT
CASSVSGVGDTQYF
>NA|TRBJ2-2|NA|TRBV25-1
TGTGCCAGCAGTGATTACACCGGGGAGCTGTTTTTT
CASSDYTGELFF
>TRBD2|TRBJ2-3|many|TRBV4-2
TGTGCCAGCAGCCAGAGAGTCGGGACTAGCGGGGGGCCGCAGTATTTT
CASSQRVGTSGGPQYF
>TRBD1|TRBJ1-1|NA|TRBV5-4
TGTGCCAGCAGCTTGAAAAGCAGGGGGGATGATAATGAAGCTTTCTTT
CASSLKSRGDDNEAFF
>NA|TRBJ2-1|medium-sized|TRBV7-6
TGTGCCAGCGGGCCGGACAGCAGCTCCTACAATGAGCAGTTCTTC
CASGPDSSSYNEQFF
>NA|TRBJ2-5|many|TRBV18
TGTGCCAGCTCACCAAGTTCAGGGACCACGGAGACCCAGTACTTC
CASSPSSGTTETQYF
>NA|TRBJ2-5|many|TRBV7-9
TGTGCCAGCAGCTCAGGGGTATTGTTAAACCAAGAGACCCAGTACTTC
CASSSGVLLNQETQYF
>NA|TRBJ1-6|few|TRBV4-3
TGCGCCAGCAGCCAAGATGTGAGCTCCTATAATTCACCCCTCCACTTT
CASSQDVSSYNSPLHF
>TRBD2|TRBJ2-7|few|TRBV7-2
TGTGCCAGCAGGTCTAGCGGGGGATACGAGCAGTACTTC
CASRSSGGYEQYF
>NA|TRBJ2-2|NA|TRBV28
TGTGCCAGCAGTCCCTCGGCAGGGGCCGTGAACACCGGGGAGCTGTTTTTT
CASSPSAGAVNTGELFF
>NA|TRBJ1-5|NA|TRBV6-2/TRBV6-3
TGTGCCAGCAGGCTGGGGGGGCGGCCCCAGCATTTT
CASRLGGRPQHF
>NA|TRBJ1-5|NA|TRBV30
TGTGCCTGGAGCACAGACAGAGTCGGTCAGCCCCAGCATTTT
CAWSTDRVGQPQHF
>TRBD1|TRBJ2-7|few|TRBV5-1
TGCGCCAGCAGCGTGTCCGGGACAGGAAGGGAGCAGTACTTC
CASSVSGTGREQYF
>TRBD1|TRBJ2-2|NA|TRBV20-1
TGCAGTGCTAGAAACCGGAGACAGGGCGTAACCGGGGAGCTGTTTTTT
CSARNRRQGVTGELFF
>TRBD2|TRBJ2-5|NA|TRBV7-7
TGTGCCAGCAGCCAGGGACTAGCGGGAGTCGAGACCCAGTACTTC
CASSQGLAGVETQYF
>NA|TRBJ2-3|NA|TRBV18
TGTGCCAGCTCACCACCTGTCACAGATACGCAGTATTTT
CASSPPVTDTQYF
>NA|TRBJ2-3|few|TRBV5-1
TGCGCCAGCAGCCCCGGCGATGGGGCCCTCACAGATACGCAGTATTTT
CASSPGDGALTDTQYF
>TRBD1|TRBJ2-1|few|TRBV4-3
TGCGCCAGCAGCACCTGGACAGGGCGGGATGAGCAGTTCTTC
CASSTWTGRDEQFF
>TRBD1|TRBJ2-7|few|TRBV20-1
TGCAGTGCTAGCCCCGGACAGGGGGGGTACGAGCAGTACTTC
CSASPGQGGYEQYF
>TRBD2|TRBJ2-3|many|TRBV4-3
TGCGCCAGCAGCCCCCGACTAGCAGGGGATACGCAGTATTTT
CASSPRLAGDTQYF
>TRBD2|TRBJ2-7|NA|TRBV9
TGTGCCAGCAGCGCGGGACTAGCGGGCTACGAGCAGTACTTC
CASSAGLAGYEQYF
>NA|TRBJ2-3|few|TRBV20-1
TGCAGTGCCTCTCGCAGGGGACCGAGCACAGATACGCAGTATTTT
CSASRRGPSTDTQYF
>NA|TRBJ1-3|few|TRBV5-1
TGCGCCAGCAGCCAAGAGTTCTCTGGAAACACCATATATTTT
CASSQEFSGNTIYF
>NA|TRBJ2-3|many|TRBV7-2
TGTGCCAGCAGCCCATCGATGGGTCTCACAGATACGCAGTATTTT
CASSPSMGLTDTQYF
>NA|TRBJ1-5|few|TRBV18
TGTGCCAGCTCATACCAGAGCAATCAGCCCCAGCATTTT
CASSYQSNQPQHF
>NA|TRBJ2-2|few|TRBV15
TGTGCCACCAGCAGAGTGGCTGGGGAGCTGTTTTTT
CATSRVAGELFF
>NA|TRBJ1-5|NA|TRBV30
TGTGCCTGGAGTGTCTCAGGGTTAGGTCAGCCCCAGCATTTT
CAWSVSGLGQPQHF
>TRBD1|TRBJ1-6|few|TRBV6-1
TGTGCCAGCAGTGAACCGGGACAGGGCCGCTCACCCCTCCACTTT
CASSEPGQGRSPLHF
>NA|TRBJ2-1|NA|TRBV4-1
TGCGCCAGCAGACAATATCGTGAGCAGTTCTTC
CASRQYREQFF
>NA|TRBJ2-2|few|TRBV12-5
TGTGCTAGTGGTGCCCGTGACAGCTCAACCGGGGAGCTGTTTTTT
CASGARDSSTGELFF
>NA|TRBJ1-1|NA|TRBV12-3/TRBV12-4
TGTGCCAGCAGGGTGTCGGGATCGAACACTGAAGCTTTCTTT
CASRVSGSNTEAFF
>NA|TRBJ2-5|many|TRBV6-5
TGTGCCAGCAGTTCCCAATGGTCTTCGGCGGAGACCCAGTACTTC
CASSSQWSSAETQYF
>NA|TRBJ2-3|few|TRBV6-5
TGTGCCAGCAGTTCGGAGGGGGGGATCACAGATACGCAGTATTTT
CASSSEGGITDTQYF
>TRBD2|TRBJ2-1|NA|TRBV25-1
TGTGCCAGCAGTGGGCTTGGGCGGGGGGCCTACAATGAGCAGTTCTTC
CASSGLGRGAYNEQFF
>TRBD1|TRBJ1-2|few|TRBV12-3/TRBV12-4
TGTGCCAGCAGTATACCGGGACAGGGGGCCAGAGGCTACACCTTC
CASSIPGQGARGYTF
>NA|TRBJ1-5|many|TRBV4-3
TGCGCCAGCAGCCAATTGCAGGGTAAACCCCAGCATTTT
CASSQLQGKPQHF
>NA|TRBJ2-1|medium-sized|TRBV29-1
TGCAGCGTTGATACAGTACAGCAGTTCTTC
CSVDTVQQFF
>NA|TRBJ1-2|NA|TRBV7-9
TGTGCCAGCAGCTACGGGGGGCTCGCCCACTACACCTTC
CASSYGGLAHYTF
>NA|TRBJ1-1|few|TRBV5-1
TGCGCCAGCAGCTGGGGTGGGGGCGCGAACACTGAAGCTTTCTTT
CASSWGGGANTEAFF